This is a list of T cell receptor beta chains from one sample in a study of T cells in Graves' hyperthyroidism and ophthalmopathy. TCRdb reprocessed the multiplex PCR reads via MiXCR and lists one record per CDR3 protein. The sample lists about 410,000 distinct CDR3 sequences; roughly 15% were seen once. Sequenced sample: blood. Receptor source: a man younger than 35 with Graves' ophthalmopathy. The CDR3 runs from the conserved cysteine through the conserved F or W. The order of the fields is clone size, D gene, V gene, J gene, CDR3 DNA, CDR3 protein. A D gene is named only where the DNA matches it firmly. Size is omitted from some rows. Given values are once, few, many or a class for expanded clones.

clone size: few; D gene: TRBD1; V gene: TRBV4-1; J gene: TRBJ1-2; CDR3 DNA: TGCGCCAGCAGCCAAGATGGGGTCAGGGGGCGCGGCTACACCTTC; CDR3 protein: CASSQDGVRGRGYTF
clone size: many; D gene: TRBD1; V gene: TRBV12-3/TRBV12-4; J gene: TRBJ2-3; CDR3 DNA: TGTGCCAGCAGTATAGGGACAGGCACAGATACGCAGTATTTT; CDR3 protein: CASSIGTGTDTQYF
clone size: many; D gene: TRBD1; V gene: TRBV5-1; J gene: TRBJ1-2; CDR3 DNA: TGCGCCAGCAGCTCCGGGACAGGGGGCGCATCTAGCTACACCTTC; CDR3 protein: CASSSGTGGASSYTF
clone size: once; D gene: .; V gene: TRBV6-5; J gene: TRBJ2-7; CDR3 DNA: TGTGCCAGCAGTTACGTCGTGTTAAATGAGCAGTACTTC; CDR3 protein: CASSYVVLNEQYF
clone size: many; D gene: TRBD2; V gene: TRBV7-9; J gene: TRBJ2-7; CDR3 DNA: TGTGCCAGCAGCTTTGGGACTAGAACTCGGGAAGAGCAGTACTTC; CDR3 protein: CASSFGTRTREEQYF
clone size: .; D gene: .; V gene: TRBV27; J gene: TRBJ1-5; CDR3 DNA: TGTGCCAGCAGCAAGGACCGGGGGTATAGCAATCAGCCCCAGCATTTT; CDR3 protein: CASSKDRGYSNQPQHF
clone size: many; D gene: TRBD1; V gene: TRBV13; J gene: TRBJ2-7; CDR3 DNA: TGTGCCAGCAGCCCCGGGACAGATTACGAGCAGTACTTC; CDR3 protein: CASSPGTDYEQYF
clone size: .; D gene: .; V gene: TRBV19; J gene: TRBJ2-1; CDR3 DNA: TGTGCCAGTAGTTGGAAAGGGAGCGAGCAGTTCTTC; CDR3 protein: CASSWKGSEQFF
clone size: many; D gene: .; V gene: TRBV6-1; J gene: TRBJ2-5; CDR3 DNA: TGTGCCAGCAGTGATAAAGCGGAAGAGACCCAGTACTTC; CDR3 protein: CASSDKAEETQYF
clone size: many; D gene: TRBD2; V gene: TRBV12-3/TRBV12-4; J gene: TRBJ2-1; CDR3 DNA: TGTGCCAGCAGTCGGACTAGCGGGAGCCCCTACAATGAGCAGTTCTTC; CDR3 protein: CASSRTSGSPYNEQFF
clone size: many; D gene: .; V gene: TRBV28; J gene: TRBJ2-4; CDR3 DNA: TGTGCCAGCACCTGGGGAGTAGCCAAAAACATTCAGTACTTC; CDR3 protein: CASTWGVAKNIQYF
clone size: few; D gene: .; V gene: TRBV4-3; J gene: TRBJ1-2; CDR3 DNA: TGCGCCAGCAGCCAAGATCGACAGCCCGGCTACACCTTC; CDR3 protein: CASSQDRQPGYTF
clone size: many; D gene: .; V gene: TRBV5-1; J gene: TRBJ2-1; CDR3 DNA: TGCGCCAGCGGGTGGGGCAATGAGCAGTTCTTC; CDR3 protein: CASGWGNEQFF
clone size: many; D gene: .; V gene: TRBV20-1; J gene: TRBJ2-2; CDR3 DNA: TGCAGTGCTGGAGGGGGGGGGACAGCGAACACCGGGGAGCTGTTTTTT; CDR3 protein: CSAGGGGTANTGELFF
clone size: few; D gene: .; V gene: TRBV5-5; J gene: TRBJ1-2; CDR3 DNA: TGTGCCAGCAGCTTGGCCGTAGGGGGGGGTGATGGCTACACCTTC; CDR3 protein: CASSLAVGGGDGYTF
clone size: .; D gene: TRBD1; V gene: TRBV19; J gene: TRBJ2-2; CDR3 DNA: TGTGCCAGTAGTGGCTACAGGGGGAGCACCGGGGAGCTGTTTTTT; CDR3 protein: CASSGYRGSTGELFF
clone size: many; D gene: .; V gene: TRBV7-9; J gene: TRBJ2-5; CDR3 DNA: TGTGCCAGCAGCTTAAGTCCGAAGGCCCAGTACTTC; CDR3 protein: CASSLSPKAQYF
clone size: many; D gene: TRBD2; V gene: TRBV11-3; J gene: TRBJ2-3; CDR3 DNA: TGTGCCAGCGCGCTAGCGGGACCCACAGATACGCAGTATTTT; CDR3 protein: CASALAGPTDTQYF
clone size: many; D gene: .; V gene: TRBV11-2; J gene: TRBJ2-1; CDR3 DNA: TGTGCCAGCAGCTTAGCAGGCCCCGGCTACAATGAGCAGTTCTTC; CDR3 protein: CASSLAGPGYNEQFF
clone size: .; D gene: TRBD2; V gene: TRBV30; J gene: TRBJ2-1; CDR3 DNA: TGTGCCTGGAGGGTTTGGGCTAGCGGGGGAGGAGAGCAGTTCTTC; CDR3 protein: CAWRVWASGGGEQFF
clone size: .; D gene: .; V gene: TRBV27; J gene: TRBJ2-7; CDR3 DNA: TGTGCCAGCAGTCCCCCCCTCAGCTATCCCTACGGGCAGTACTTC; CDR3 protein: CASSPPLSYPYGQYF
clone size: many; D gene: .; V gene: TRBV18; J gene: TRBJ2-5; CDR3 DNA: TGTGCCAGCTCATCCTTACAGGTGGGGGAGACCCAGTACTTC; CDR3 protein: CASSSLQVGETQYF
clone size: few; D gene: .; V gene: TRBV5-1; J gene: TRBJ2-5; CDR3 DNA: TGCGCCAGCAGCTTACGTGGAATGCAGACCCAGTACTTC; CDR3 protein: CASSLRGMQTQYF
clone size: few; D gene: TRBD2; V gene: TRBV7-9; J gene: TRBJ2-7; CDR3 DNA: TGTGCCAGCAGCTTAAGGACTAGCGGGAGCTTCTACGAGCAGTACTTC; CDR3 protein: CASSLRTSGSFYEQYF
clone size: many; D gene: .; V gene: TRBV30; J gene: TRBJ2-1; CDR3 DNA: TGTGCCTGGCGGGACATGCTTGATAGCTCCTACAATGAGCAGTTCTTC; CDR3 protein: CAWRDMLDSSYNEQFF
clone size: .; D gene: TRBD1; V gene: TRBV6-4; J gene: TRBJ2-7; CDR3 DNA: TGTGCCAGCAGTCCAAGCAGGGGGATATCGGATGAGCAGTACTTC; CDR3 protein: CASSPSRGISDEQYF
clone size: many; D gene: TRBD2; V gene: TRBV20-1; J gene: TRBJ2-3; CDR3 DNA: TGCAGTGCTATACCTAGCGGGGGCCTCTCCACAGATACGCAGTATTTT; CDR3 protein: CSAIPSGGLSTDTQYF
clone size: many; D gene: TRBD1; V gene: TRBV6-1; J gene: TRBJ2-1; CDR3 DNA: TGTGCCAGCAGTGAAGCGGGACAGGGGTTTAATGAGCAGTTCTTC; CDR3 protein: CASSEAGQGFNEQFF
clone size: many; D gene: TRBD2; V gene: TRBV28; J gene: TRBJ2-1; CDR3 DNA: TGTGCCAGCACCCCCGGACTAGCGGGAGATTACGTTTGTGAGCAGTTCTTC; CDR3 protein: CASTPGLAGDYVCEQFF
clone size: many; D gene: TRBD1; V gene: TRBV20-1; J gene: TRBJ2-7; CDR3 DNA: TGCAGTGCTAGAGATCAAGGGCGGACAGGAACCTACGAGCAGTACTTC; CDR3 protein: CSARDQGRTGTYEQYF
clone size: many; D gene: .; V gene: TRBV12-3/TRBV12-4; J gene: TRBJ1-2; CDR3 DNA: TGTGCCAGCAGTTTCGGTTTAGGGGATGGCTACACCTTC; CDR3 protein: CASSFGLGDGYTF
clone size: many; D gene: .; V gene: TRBV6-1; J gene: TRBJ2-5; CDR3 DNA: TGTGCCAGCACCCAGGGGTTCCGCCCAAGTCAAGAGACCCAGTACTTC; CDR3 protein: CASTQGFRPSQETQYF
clone size: many; D gene: TRBD2; V gene: TRBV3-1; J gene: TRBJ2-1; CDR3 DNA: TGTGCCAGCAGTTTCGGGACTAGCGGGAGGGATGAGCAGTTCTTC; CDR3 protein: CASSFGTSGRDEQFF
clone size: many; D gene: .; V gene: TRBV20-1; J gene: TRBJ1-1; CDR3 DNA: TGCAGTGCTAGCGACAGGTCCGTTGGGGACACTGAAGCTTTCTTT; CDR3 protein: CSASDRSVGDTEAFF
clone size: many; D gene: .; V gene: TRBV11-2; J gene: TRBJ2-3; CDR3 DNA: TGTGCCAGCAGCTTAGATCAAGGGTTGGCAGGCACAGATACGCAGTATTTT; CDR3 protein: CASSLDQGLAGTDTQYF
clone size: .; D gene: .; V gene: TRBV14; J gene: TRBJ2-6; CDR3 DNA: TGTGCCAGCAGCCAGAGTGTTGGGGCCAACGTCCTGACTTTC; CDR3 protein: CASSQSVGANVLTF
clone size: many; D gene: .; V gene: TRBV15; J gene: TRBJ2-5; CDR3 DNA: TGTGCCACCAGCAGGGGAGAGGAGACCCAGTACTTC; CDR3 protein: CATSRGEETQYF
clone size: many; D gene: .; V gene: TRBV4-1; J gene: TRBJ1-1; CDR3 DNA: TGCGCCAGCAGCCACGACCGGAACACTGAAGCTTTCTTT; CDR3 protein: CASSHDRNTEAFF
clone size: many; D gene: TRBD1; V gene: TRBV9; J gene: TRBJ2-1; CDR3 DNA: TGTGCCAGCAGCGTAGACCGGGACAGACCCTACAATGAGCAGTTCTTC; CDR3 protein: CASSVDRDRPYNEQFF
clone size: .; D gene: .; V gene: TRBV6-1; J gene: TRBJ2-3; CDR3 DNA: TGTGCCAGCAGTGAACAGGCGGGAAGAGATACGCAGTATTTT; CDR3 protein: CASSEQAGRDTQYF
clone size: many; D gene: .; V gene: TRBV7-3; J gene: TRBJ1-1; CDR3 DNA: TGTGCCAGCAGCTCGTACACTAACACTGAAGCTTTCTTT; CDR3 protein: CASSSYTNTEAFF
clone size: .; D gene: .; V gene: TRBV5-4; J gene: TRBJ2-5; CDR3 DNA: TGTGCCAGCAGTCCTAGGGGGGCTTATCAAGAGACCCAGTACTTC; CDR3 protein: CASSPRGAYQETQYF
clone size: many; D gene: TRBD1; V gene: TRBV5-1; J gene: TRBJ2-7; CDR3 DNA: TGCGCCAGCAGCTTGGACAGGGGGCGCGAGCAGTACTTC; CDR3 protein: CASSLDRGREQYF
clone size: many; D gene: .; V gene: TRBV9; J gene: TRBJ1-5; CDR3 DNA: TGTGCCAGCAGCGTATGGGACAATCAGCCCCAGCATTTT; CDR3 protein: CASSVWDNQPQHF